This T cell receptor (beta chain) derives from a study of cytomegalovirus exposure and HLA in healthy donors. This clone was seen only a few times. The PCR used 60 Vbeta and 13 Jbeta primers. Assay used: immunoSEQ multiplex PCR; TCRdb lists only in-frame clones, some missing. Of roughly 120,000 clones in the sample, 80% to 85% were seen once. CDR1 is SGHAT, CDR2 FQNNGV, per germline. The V segment lost 5 bases and the J segment 7 bases; nucleotides outside the gene matches: 7. The CDR3 is 15 residues long. The rearrangement uses TRBV11-2 and TRBJ2-1; TRBD2 aligns across 11 bases. The TCR sequence derives from a woman in her 30s in good health and CMV-seronegative. The specimen was PBMCs. For the CDR3, the DNA is TGTGCCAGCAGCCCCCTAGCGGGAGGTGGGAATGAGCAGTTCTTC. Protein: CASSPLAGGGNEQFF.